Included here is one T cell receptor (beta chain) sequence, with context. Recruitment covered about two dozen US areas and drew participants whose ages spanned roughly 18 to 90 years. The record originates from a study of blood T cell repertoires in COVID-19. Study details: The samples span acute and convalescent COVID-19 from the United States, Italy and Spain. T cells, B-cell-depleted T cells, or PBMCs supplied cDNA or gDNA.

In the source study's methods: Estimation of nucleated cell counts relied on the amplification of reference gene primers. This table comes from immunoSEQ multiplex PCR, and its TCRdb copy is limited to in-frame clones, with some not included. The V and J calls and clone size are taken from that table; D and trimming were inferred from the DNA. The sample lists 250,000 or so clones, over 80% occurring once. This CDR3 spans 19 amino acids. Germline V CDR1 and CDR2: MDHEN, SYDVKM. J was trimmed by 0 bases and V by 4 bases; bases with no gene match: 13. The rearrangement links TRBV28 to TRBJ1-5; 9 bases fit TRBD1. Sample: PBMCs or T cells enriched from blood (not recorded which). The sequence came from a human donor in a cohort exposed to, infected with or recovered from COVID-19 (not recorded which). The donor label of this sample is uncertain. CDR3 region: CASSSTFRDRVFSNQPQHF. The CDR3, as DNA: TGTGCCAGCAGTTCGACCTTCCGGGACAGGGTCTTTAGCAATCAGCCCCAGCATTTT.